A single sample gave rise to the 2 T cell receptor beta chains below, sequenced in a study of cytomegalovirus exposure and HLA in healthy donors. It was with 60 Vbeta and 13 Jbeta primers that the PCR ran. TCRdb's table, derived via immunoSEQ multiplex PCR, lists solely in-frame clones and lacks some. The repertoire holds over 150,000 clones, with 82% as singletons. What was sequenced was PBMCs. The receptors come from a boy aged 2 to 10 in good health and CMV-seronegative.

The DNA of the CDR3 is TGTGCCAGCTCACGCTCCGGGACAGGGACAGAAAAACTGTTTTTT. Amino acid sequence: CASSRSGTGTEKLFF. The rearrangement uses TRBV18 and TRBJ1-4; 9 bases are shared with TRBD1. The CDR3 runs to 15 residues. Losses at the gene ends were 4 bases for V and 8 bases for J; bases not matched to a gene: 8. CDR1 KGHSH and CDR2 LQKENI come from the germline V gene.

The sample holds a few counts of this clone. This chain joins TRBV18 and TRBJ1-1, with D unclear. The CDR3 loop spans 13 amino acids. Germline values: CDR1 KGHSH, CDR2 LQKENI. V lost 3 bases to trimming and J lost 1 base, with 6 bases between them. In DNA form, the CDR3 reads TGTGCCAGCTCACCCGACTCGAACACTGAAGCTTTCTTT. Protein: CASSPDSNTEAFF.